The 28 T cell receptor beta chains listed next were all sequenced from one sample in a study of early T cells in non-severe SARS-CoV-2 infection. TCRdb itself ran the 5' RACE reads through MiXCR, one entry per CDR3 protein. The profile shows roughly 81,000 distinct CDR3 sequences, roughly 5.7% of them singletons. The sample was whole blood. These receptors originate from an adult who was a healthcare worker with PCR-confirmed SARS-CoV-2 infection or an uninfected control (not recorded which).

This clonotype was picked up a small number of times. This sequence joins TRBV7-9 and TRBJ1-5, with D unresolved. V lost 4 bases and J 5 bases, leaving 15 bases between the germline ends. CDR1 SEHNR and CDR2 FQNEAQ come from the germline V gene (reference sequence). CDR3 length equals 15 residues. CDR3 in DNA: TGTGCCAGCAGCTCATCGACACTCTCCCATCAGCCCCAGCATTTT. This encodes CASSSSTLSHQPQHF.

CDR3 bases: TGCGCCAGCAGCCGGGAAGGAGCGGCTAATGAAAAACTGTTTTTT. Its translation is CASSREGAANEKLFF. This rearrangement joins TRBV5-1 to TRBJ1-4, with D unresolved. CDR1 and CDR2 from the germline V gene are SGHRS and YFSETQ. This CDR3 comprises 15 residues. V lost 4 bases and J 3 bases, leaving 13 bases between the germline ends.

This clonotype was observed a handful of times. The V and J genes are TRBV7-8 and TRBJ2-7, with D possibly matching TRBD1 (6 bases). There are 13 residues in the CDR3. The germline V gene has CDR1 SGHVS and CDR2 FQNEAQ. The V and J ends lost 5 bases and 7 bases respectively, with 15 bases between them. The CDR3 nucleotides are TGTGCCAGCAGCGGAGACAGGTACCGGGAGCAGTACTTC. It is translated as CASSGDRYREQYF.

The chain is built from TRBV10-3 and TRBJ2-5; D ambiguous. Per the germline V gene, CDR1 is ENHRY and CDR2 is SYGVKD. The CDR3 runs to 13 residues. The ends were cut back, 0 bases at V and 2 bases at J, with 4 bases in the middle. The CDR3 sequence: CAISESVQETQYF. The DNA of the CDR3 is TGTGCCATCAGTGAGTCGGTGCAAGAGACCCAGTACTTC.

This clonotype appeared a few times. The chain has TRBV18 and TRBJ2-1; 10 nucleotides line up with TRBD1. V was pared by 1 base and J by 8 bases, with 2 bases of the junction left unmatched. The CDR3 totals 14 residues. CDR1 is KGHSH, CDR2 LQKENI, per germline. The CDR3 DNA sequence: TGTGCCAGCTCACCACGACAGGGGGCAGATGAGCAGTTCTTC. This encodes CASSPRQGADEQFF.

For this clonotype: A much larger clonotype is one base distant, so this may be a read error. The V gene is TRBV6-5, the J gene TRBJ2-7, with 9 bases aligning to TRBD2. Germline V gene data show CDR1 as MNHEY and CDR2 as SVGAGI. V shed 7 bases and J 6 bases; nucleotides not matched to a gene: 10. CDR3 length: 14 amino acids. The CDR3 DNA is TGTGCCAGCACACCCTTAGCGGGAGCCTTCGAGCAGTACTTC. Translated, it gives CASTPLAGAFEQYF.

This rearrangement joins TRBV2 to TRBJ2-6, with TRBD1 identical over 7 bases. This CDR3 region has 15 residues. Germline loops: CDR1 SNHLY, CDR2 FYNNEI. V trimming: 6 bases; J trimming: 3 bases; junction bases outside the gene matches: 5. The CDR3 sequence: CASRGGQVGANVLTF. CDR3 DNA: TGTGCCAGCAGGGGCGGACAGGTTGGGGCCAACGTCCTGACTTTC. Complete variable domain (other parts from reference TRBV2 and TRBJ2-6): EPEVTQTPSHQVTQMGQEVILRCVPISNHLYFYWYRQILGQKVEFLVSFYNNEISEKSEIFDDQFSVERPDGSNFTLKIRSTKLEDSAMYFCASRGGQVGANVLTFGAGSRLTVL.

This clonotype appeared many times. The chain is built from TRBV6-5 and TRBJ2-5; 7 nucleotides align to TRBD1. The germline CDR1 and CDR2 sequences are MNHEY and SVGAGI. This CDR3 comprises 16 residues. The J segment lost 2 bases and the V segment lost 5 bases, leaving 11 bases of the junction unmatched. CDR3 DNA: TGTGCCAGCAGTCCGCTCACAGGGGTTCGACAAGAGACCCAGTACTTC. It translates to CASSPLTGVRQETQYF.

The chain has TRBV5-4 and TRBJ2-1, with TRBD2 matching over 10 bases. Germline assignment: CDR1 SGHNT and CDR2 YYREEE (reference sequence). The CDR3 consists of 16 residues. Losses at the gene ends were 0 bases for V and 5 bases for J; bases not matched to a gene: 5. The CDR3 sequence is CASSLVGLADNNEQFF. The CDR3 DNA is TGTGCCAGCAGCTTGGTAGGACTAGCGGACAACAATGAGCAGTTCTTC.

This clonotype came up many times. The chain has TRBV4-3 and TRBJ2-7, with D unresolved. This CDR3 has 14 residues. Trimming took 0 bases from V and 3 from J, leaving 9 bases between them. The germline V gene has CDR1 LGHNA and CDR2 YSLEER. CDR3 loop: CASSQERADYEQYF. The CDR3 coding sequence is TGCGCCAGCAGCCAAGAACGTGCAGACTACGAGCAGTACTTC.

The sample holds many counts of this clonotype. The chain employs TRBV12-3 or TRBV12-4 and TRBJ1-5, with TRBD1 identical over 7 bases. Losses at the gene ends were 6 bases for V and 4 bases for J; bases not matched to a gene: 9. This CDR3 comprises 15 residues. The CDR3 bases are TGTGCCAGCAGCCCCGCGTCGACAGGGAATCAGCCCCAGCATTTT. It encodes CASSPASTGNQPQHF.

J is TRBJ2-1 and V is TRBV24-1; 8 bases map to TRBD1. V lost 2 bases to trimming and J lost 9 bases; unmatched junction nucleotides: 5. Germline assignment: CDR1 KGHDR and CDR2 SFDVKD. The CDR3 consists of 14 residues. This CDR3 reads CATSDSSGGREQFF. The CDR3, as DNA: TGTGCCACCAGTGATTCCTCAGGGGGCCGTGAGCAGTTCTTC.

This clonotype was observed a few times. The chain uses TRBV20-1 and TRBJ2-1, with a weak D call TRBD2 (5 bases). The V gene's germline CDR1 is DFQATT and CDR2 SNEGSKA (reference sequence). V lost 5 bases to trimming and J lost 6 bases, with 14 bases between them. The CDR3 consists of 13 residues. This chain's CDR3 is CSADRTRSNEQFF. The DNA for the CDR3 is TGCAGTGCTGACCGAACTAGAAGCAATGAGCAGTTCTTC.

The sample holds many counts of this clonotype. This rearrangement joins TRBV5-1 to TRBJ2-2; TRBD1 or TRBD2 may be the D gene (5 bases each). The CDR3 spans 14 residues. V dropped 4 bases and J dropped 0 bases, with 7 bases sitting between them. The germline CDR1 and CDR2 sequences are SGHRS and YFSETQ. CDR3 in DNA: TGCGCCAGCAGCACGGGACCGAACACCGGGGAGCTGTTTTTT. Translation: CASSTGPNTGELFF.

The genes are TRBV2 and TRBJ2-6, with 11 bases matching TRBD1. V gave up 3 bases and J gave up 3 bases; unmatched junction bases: 7. Germline assignment: CDR1 SNHLY and CDR2 FYNNEI. The CDR3 length is 18 residues. CDR3 nucleotides: TGTGCCAGCAGTGATGGGACAGGGGGAGCTTTTGGGGCCAACGTCCTGACTTTC. Protein product: CASSDGTGGAFGANVLTF. The full variable domain, in which reference TRBV2 and TRBJ2-6 provide the parts outside the CDR3, is EPEVTQTPSHQVTQMGQEVILRCVPISNHLYFYWYRQILGQKVEFLVSFYNNEISEKSEIFDDQFSVERPDGSNFTLKIRSTKLEDSAMYFCASSDGTGGAFGANVLTFGAGSRLTVL.

This clonotype was recorded a few times. V usage is TRBV5-1 and J usage is TRBJ2-5; D is unclear. This CDR3 region has 15 residues. Germline lookup yields CDR1 SGHRS and CDR2 YFSETQ. The V end lost 1 base, the J end lost 1 base, and 11 bases lay between the germline ends. CDR3 protein: CASSLSAGSQETQYF. CDR3 DNA: TGCGCCAGCAGCTTGTCCGCAGGTTCCCAAGAGACCCAGTACTTC.

This clonotype was seen only a few times. V usage is TRBV3-1 and J usage is TRBJ2-5; the match to TRBD2 covers 12 bases. This CDR3 is built from 16 residues. V lost 3 bases to trimming and J lost 7 bases; unmatched junction nucleotides: 9. Germline CDR1 LGHDT, CDR2 YNNKEL (reference sequence). The CDR3 here is CASSHRLAGAPGTQYF. In nucleotides, the CDR3 is TGTGCCAGCAGCCACAGACTAGCGGGGGCCCCAGGGACCCAGTACTTC.

This sequence joins TRBV3-2 and TRBJ2-7; the table's D call, TRBD1, was not checked against the DNA. TRBV3-2 is given as a pseudogene. The CDR3 is 13 amino acids. The CDR3 bases are TGTGCCAGCACCTTTGCCGGGGTCTACGAGCAGTACTTC. Translation gives CASTFAGVYEQYF.

This clonotype was seen a handful of times. This chain links TRBV20-1 with TRBJ1-1; D is ambiguous. Trimming left V 0 bases short and J 6 bases short, with 8 bases between. In germline, CDR1 is DFQATT, CDR2 SNEGSKA (reference sequence). The CDR3 runs 12 residues. CDR3 sequence reads: CSARDPGAEAFF. CDR3 sequence (DNA): TGCAGTGCTAGAGATCCCGGGGCTGAAGCTTTCTTT.

The chain joins TRBV7-2 to TRBJ2-3; TRBD2 might be the D (7 bases). Between the trimmed V and J ends, which lost 3 bases and 4 bases, there was a span of 14 bases. Germline V lookup: CDR1 SGHTA, CDR2 FQGNSA. The CDR3 spans 15 residues. This chain's CDR3 is CASSLRGRAPDTQYF. The DNA of the CDR3 is TGTGCCAGCAGCTTGAGGGGGAGGGCTCCAGATACGCAGTATTTT.

The rearrangement joins TRBV20-1 to TRBJ1-1; possible D gene TRBD1, 5 bases. The germline CDR1 and CDR2 sequences are DFQATT and SNEGSKA (reference sequence). The CDR3 loop spans 12 amino acids. V was cut by 5 bases and J by 4 bases, with 11 bases left in between. CDR3 nucleotides: TGCAGTGCTTCACCAGGGCCCACTGAAGCTTTCTTT. As protein: CSASPGPTEAFF.

This clonotype was seen repeatedly, ten times or more. The chain has TRBV19 and TRBJ1-5; TRBD1 is a possible D gene (5 bases). The germline V and J ends were trimmed by 5 bases and 7 bases, with 6 bases remaining between them. The germline V gene has CDR1 LNHDA and CDR2 SQIVND (reference sequence). This CDR3 region has 11 residues. CDR3 in amino acids: CASSQGQPQHF. The DNA for the CDR3 is TGTGCCAGTAGTCAGGGCCAGCCCCAGCATTTT.

This clonotype was picked up many times. The chain carries TRBV29-1 and TRBJ2-1; perhaps TRBD1 as D (5 bases). Deletions cut 3 bases from V and 6 bases from J, with 9 bases between. The CDR3 sequence is 12 residues long. The germline V gene has CDR1 SQVTM and CDR2 ANQGSEA. The CDR3 DNA is TGCAGCGTTGAGACAGCCGGCAATGAGCAGTTCTTC. It is translated as CSVETAGNEQFF.

This clonotype came up many times. The chain uses TRBV20-1 and TRBJ1-1; D gene uncertain. The CDR3 contains 15 residues. Trimming removed 1 base at V and 1 base at J, with 13 bases between. CDR1 and CDR2 (germline): DFQATT, SNEGSKA (reference sequence). The CDR3 DNA is TGCAGTGCTAGAGCCCTGAACCCAGCGAACACTGAAGCTTTCTTT. This encodes CSARALNPANTEAFF.

This clonotype was detected many times. The rearrangement uses TRBV4-2 and TRBJ1-2, with TRBD1 matching 10 bases. The CDR3 runs to 15 residues. Germline values: CDR1 LGHNA, CDR2 YNFKEQ. After removal of 4 bases from V and 5 bases from J, the junction contained 7 bases not matched to a gene. In DNA, the CDR3 is TGTGCCAGCAGCCGCCAGACAGGGGGCGCGTATGGCTACACCTTC. Its translation is CASSRQTGGAYGYTF.

CDR3 protein: CASSRGKGDYEQYF. In DNA form, the CDR3 reads TGTGCCAGCAGTAGGGGAAAAGGGGACTACGAGCAGTACTTC. The V and J genes are TRBV25-1 and TRBJ2-7, with D maybe TRBD1 (5 bases). CDR1 and CDR2 (germline): MGHDK, SYGVNS. CDR3 length: 14 amino acids. Trimming took 5 bases from V and 3 from J, leaving 14 bases between them.

This clonotype was seen many times. V usage is TRBV5-1 and J usage is TRBJ1-2; 10 positions agree with TRBD1. The CDR3 is made up of 15 amino acids. Germline V gene sequence: CDR1 SGHRS, CDR2 YFSETQ. With 0 bases clipped from V and 6 bases from J, the junction kept 5 bases outside the gene matches. This CDR3 is CASSLGDRGLDGYTF. In nucleotides, the CDR3 is TGCGCCAGCAGCTTGGGGGACAGGGGTTTGGATGGCTACACCTTC.

This clonotype was counted ten times or more. The V call is TRBV11-2, the J call TRBJ2-5, with a tentative D call TRBD1 (6 bases). The length of the CDR3 is 14 residues. Germline CDR1 reads SGHAT; CDR2 reads FQNNGV. Trimming removed 1 base at V and 3 bases at J, with 9 bases between. CDR3 nucleotides: TGTGCCAGCAGCTTAGGTGGGGGCGAAGAGACCCAGTACTTC. Protein product: CASSLGGGEETQYF.